What follows are 24 T cell receptor beta chains derived from one specimen sequenced in a study of T-cell memory formation after mild COVID-19. TCRdb reanalysed the 5' RACE reads using MiXCR and keeps one entry per CDR3 protein. The sample shows 350,000 or so distinct CDR3 sequences, roughly 20% of them seen only once. Source material: PBMCs or a T cell subset sorted from them (not recorded which). Every receptor here comes from a man between 18 and 29 years old who had mild COVID-19 (a few samples of this study predate the infection). Cell type and time point are not known.

The V and J genes are TRBV7-9 and TRBJ2-7; D perhaps matches TRBD1 (6 bases). Germline V gene sequence: CDR1 SEHNR, CDR2 FQNEAQ (reference sequence). V was pared by 6 bases and J by 4 bases, with 16 bases between. The CDR3 spans 14 residues. The CDR3 is CASSRDIRGYEQYF. Written as DNA, the CDR3 is TGTGCCAGCAGTCGGGACATTAGGGGGTACGAGCAGTACTTC.

Comment on this clonotype: One junction end does not reproduce the germline sequence, and a read error may be involved. This chain uses TRBV27 with TRBJ1-3; 7 positions match TRBD1. This CDR3 is 15 amino acids long. The germline gives CDR1 MNHEY, CDR2 SMNVEV (reference sequence). The CDR3 spells CSSRQGQSLGYTIYF. The DNA for the CDR3 is TGTTCCAGCAGACAGGGACAAAGCCTTGGGTACACCATATATTTT.

This chain links TRBV7-2 with TRBJ2-1; 7 bases are a match to TRBD1. Germline loops: CDR1 SGHTA, CDR2 FQGNSA. Trimming at V came to 1 base and at J to 6 bases, leaving 6 bases not matched to a gene. CDR3 length equals 15 residues. The CDR3 DNA follows: TGTGCCAGCAGCTTAGGGCCGACAGGGCTCAATGAGCAGTTCTTC. Encoded protein: CASSLGPTGLNEQFF.

The gene calls are TRBV5-1 and TRBJ1-1, with D uncertain. Germline CDR1 is SGHRS and CDR2 is YFSETQ. The CDR3 sequence is 13 residues long. The V end lost 2 bases, the J end lost 1 base, and 6 bases lay between the germline ends. The CDR3 sequence: CASSFRTNTEAFF. CDR3 nucleotides: TGCGCCAGCAGCTTTCGCACGAACACTGAAGCTTTCTTT.

V and J are TRBV5-1 and TRBJ2-2; a weak D match, TRBD1 (5 bases). The germline CDR1 and CDR2 sequences are SGHRS and YFSETQ. V was shortened by 2 bases and J by 0 bases, with 8 bases between the two germline ends. The length of the CDR3 is 15 residues. The CDR3 here is CASSFGQTNTGELFF. DNA for the CDR3: TGCGCCAGCAGCTTCGGACAAACGAACACCGGGGAGCTGTTTTTT.

The table lists this clonotype with a few counts. The rearrangement uses TRBV24-1 and TRBJ2-7; D may be TRBD2 (5 bases). Trimming pared 2 bases from V and 1 base from J, leaving 14 bases between. Looked up from germline, CDR1 is KGHDR and CDR2 is SFDVKD. This CDR3 spans 16 amino acids. As DNA, the CDR3 is TGTGCCACCAGTGATTCGCGGACCCGGGAATCCTACGAGCAGTACGTC. It codes for CATSDSRTRESYEQYV.

The gene calls are TRBV14 and TRBJ2-3; D perhaps matches TRBD1 (5 bases). The germline CDR1 and CDR2 sequences are SGHDN and FVKESK. CDR3 length: 16 residues. The V and J ends lost 4 bases and 2 bases respectively, with 16 bases between them. The CDR3 nucleotides read TGTGCCAGCAGCCCCACCACAGGAAACCCCACAGATACGCAGTATTTT. Its translation: CASSPTTGNPTDTQYF.

V and J are TRBV18 and TRBJ2-7, with 11 bases fitting TRBD2. CDR1 is KGHSH and CDR2 is LQKENI in the germline V gene. J gave up 2 bases and V 6 bases, and 6 bases lay outside the gene matches. The CDR3 contains 15 residues. The CDR3 DNA reads TGTGCCAGCTCGCCCCCGGGACTAGCGGCCTACGAGCAGTACTTC. Its translation is CASSPPGLAAYEQYF.

CDR3: CASRSKRGQETQYF. The CDR3 DNA reads as TGTGCCAGCAGATCAAAGCGGGGGCAAGAGACCCAGTACTTC. The chain couples TRBV28 to TRBJ2-5, with 8 bases aligning to TRBD2. Germline CDR1 is MDHEN and CDR2 is SYDVKM. CDR3 size: 14 residues. The trim removed 6 bases at V and 2 bases at J, leaving 5 bases unmatched.

The gene calls are TRBV6-5 and TRBJ1-1; 7 bases align to TRBD1. Germline CDR1 MNHEY, CDR2 SVGAGI. CDR3 length equals 16 residues. J lost 1 base, V lost 0 bases, and 5 bases had no gene match. CDR3 region: CASSYSPGGRNTEAFF. CDR3 DNA: TGTGCCAGCAGTTACTCACCAGGGGGGAGGAACACTGAAGCTTTCTTT.

This chain connects TRBV12-5 to TRBJ2-7, with D hard to call. CDR1 and CDR2 (germline): LGHNT, FRNRAP. The CDR3 contains 13 residues. Trimming shortened V by 3 bases and J by 6 bases, and 12 bases separated the two germline ends. CDR3: CASGLIPSREQYV. The CDR3 region has the DNA TGTGCTAGTGGTTTAATCCCCTCTCGCGAGCAGTACGTC.

The chain uses TRBV12-3 or TRBV12-4 and TRBJ2-3; tentatively, D is TRBD2 (6 bases). CDR3 length: 15 residues. With 7 bases removed from V and 5 bases from J, the gap between germline ends came to 19 bases. The CDR3 loop reads CASTDLLLGGDTQYF. For the CDR3, the DNA is TGTGCCAGCACCGACCTTCTCCTCGGGGGAGATACGCAGTATTTT.

This clonotype occurred once. The rearrangement joins TRBV12-3 or TRBV12-4 to TRBJ2-1; D possibly corresponds to TRBD2 (6 bases). This CDR3 comprises 14 residues. V shed 2 bases and J shed 7 bases, with 12 bases lying between them. The CDR3 nucleotides read TGTGCCAGCAGTTTATCTTCAGGGAGGAATGAGCAGTTCTTC. It translates to CASSLSSGRNEQFF.

This clonotype was counted only a few times. This chain connects TRBV5-1 to TRBJ1-2; weak D call: TRBD1 (6 bases). This CDR3 region has 11 residues. The germline V gene has CDR1 SGHRS and CDR2 YFSETQ. V was cut by 3 bases and J by 12 bases, with 12 bases left in between. The CDR3 region has the DNA TGCGCCAGCAGCTGGGGGGGCGTAGACACCTTC. Amino acids: CASSWGGVDTF.

This clonotype has a handful of counts. The chain links TRBV20-1 to TRBJ2-5; weak D call: TRBD1 (6 bases). Germline CDR1 DFQATT, CDR2 SNEGSKA (reference sequence). This CDR3 is built from 13 residues. V lost 4 bases and J 2 bases, leaving 11 bases between the germline ends. This CDR3 reads CSAIGGPQETQYF. The CDR3 DNA is TGCAGTGCTATTGGGGGCCCACAAGAGACCCAGTACTTC.

The CDR3 region has the DNA TGTGCCAGCAGCCCCCTGCGGGGGGCGGACACAGATACGCAGTATTTT. Amino acids: CASSPLRGADTDTQYF. V and J are TRBV3-1 and TRBJ2-3; TRBD2 matches 8 bases. This CDR3 contains 16 residues. Germline CDR1 is LGHDT and CDR2 is YNNKEL (reference sequence). Trimming took 4 bases from V and 2 from J; bases not matched to a gene: 8.

The V gene is TRBV28, the J gene TRBJ1-1; unclear D gene. CDR3 size: 10 residues. The V end was cut by 5 bases, the J end by 11 bases, with 9 bases between. Germline CDR1 and CDR2: MDHEN and SYDVKM. The CDR3 DNA sequence: TGTGCCAGCAGTCAACCCCCCGCTTTCTTT. This gives the protein CASSQPPAFF.

This clonotype was seen only a few times. J is TRBJ1-2 and V is TRBV29-1, with D possibly TRBD1 on 5 matching bases. The CDR3 sequence is 14 residues long. Germline V gene lookup returns CDR1 SQVTM and CDR2 ANQGSEA. The V end lost 4 bases, the J end lost 7 bases, and 19 bases lay between the germline ends. The CDR3 sequence is CSVGAGWGRAGYTF. DNA for the CDR3: TGCAGCGTTGGGGCAGGTTGGGGCCGGGCTGGCTACACCTTC.

The rearrangement links TRBV7-2 to TRBJ1-2; no clear D gene. V was clipped by 5 bases and J by 8 bases, with 21 bases between them. From germline, CDR1 is SGHTA and CDR2 FQGNSA. The CDR3 sequence is 15 residues long. The DNA of the CDR3 is TGTGCCAGCAGCGATAGAGGCCAGGTCTATTCGGGCTACACCTTC. Protein sequence: CASSDRGQVYSGYTF.

The chain links TRBV6-6 to TRBJ1-1; D uncertain. CDR1 and CDR2 from the germline V gene are MNHNY and SVGAGI (reference sequence). V shed 2 bases and J shed 4 bases, with 17 bases lying between them. This CDR3 is 16 amino acids long. CDR3 amino acids: CASSYTPRLSGTEAFF. CDR3 nucleotides: TGTGCCAGCAGTTACACCCCTCGACTGAGTGGCACTGAAGCTTTCTTT.

This rearrangement joins TRBV10-3 to TRBJ1-2; D perhaps matches TRBD1 (5 bases). The CDR3 totals 12 residues. Germline V gene data show CDR1 as ENHRY and CDR2 as SYGVKD. V lost 10 bases to trimming and J lost 7 bases, with 16 bases between them. CDR3 residues: CATTGGIPGYTF. The DNA for the CDR3 is TGTGCCACCACGGGGGGGATCCCTGGCTACACCTTC.

The chain uses TRBV7-2 and TRBJ1-2; D not certain. Looked up from germline, CDR1 is SGHTA and CDR2 is FQGNSA. The CDR3 runs to 13 residues. V gave up 2 bases and J gave up 6 bases, with 10 bases separating them. CDR3: CASSLNTLDGYTF. CDR3 nucleotide sequence: TGTGCCAGCAGCTTAAATACGTTGGATGGCTACACCTTC.

This clonotype was observed a few times. The V gene is TRBV10-3, the J gene TRBJ1-1, with D hard to call. V was shortened by 10 bases and J by 4 bases, with 13 bases between the two germline ends. This CDR3 has 12 amino acids. Germline assignment: CDR1 ENHRY and CDR2 SYGVKD. In nucleotides, the CDR3 is TGTGCCAATGCCGCTAGCGGCACTGAAGCTTTCTTT. Amino acid sequence: CANAASGTEAFF.

The chain joins TRBV5-1 to TRBJ2-3; D might be TRBD1 (6 bases). CDR3 length: 14 residues. Germline CDR1 and CDR2: SGHRS and YFSETQ. Trimming removed 6 bases at V and 2 bases at J, with 13 bases between. The CDR3 is CASKTQGFTDTQYF. Written as DNA, the CDR3 is TGCGCCAGCAAAACCCAGGGGTTCACAGATACGCAGTATTTT.